A single sample gave rise to the 8 T cell receptor beta chains below, sequenced in a study of cytomegalovirus exposure and HLA in healthy donors. Primers included in the PCR were 60 Vbeta and 13 Jbeta primers. Profiled with immunoSEQ multiplex PCR; TCRdb holds only in-frame clones, not every one. The table has about 140,000 clones, roughly 70% seen once. The sample was PBMCs. The source is a man in his fifties or sixties in good health and CMV-seropositive.

The rearrangement uses TRBV7-9 and TRBJ2-7, with D possibly TRBD1 on 6 matching bases. With 5 bases removed from V and 5 bases from J, the gap between germline ends came to 19 bases. CDR3 size: 15 residues. Germline-derived CDR1 and CDR2 are SEHNR and FQNEAQ (reference sequence). DNA for the CDR3: TGTGCCAGCAGCGAAAGACAGGCCCAAGTCCACGAGCAGTACTTC. Amino acids: CASSERQAQVHEQYF.

The rearrangement uses TRBV11-3 and TRBJ2-1; TRBD2 matches at 9 bases. This CDR3 has 16 residues. Germline V gene data show CDR1 as SGHNT and CDR2 as YENEEA. Trimming cost V 6 bases and J 6 bases; bases outside gene matches: 12. The CDR3 DNA reads as TGTGCCAGCAGGGGAACCGGGACTAGCAATTTCAATGAGCAGTTCTTC. Protein: CASRGTGTSNFNEQFF.

J is TRBJ1-2 and V is TRBV7-2; D is perhaps TRBD1 (6 bases). Trimming left V 1 base short and J 8 bases short, with 11 bases between. The CDR3 is 13 residues long. Germline loops: CDR1 SGHTA, CDR2 FQGNSA. The CDR3 DNA is TGTGCCAGCAGCTTAGTCAGGGGCCGAGGCTACACCTTC. Encoded protein: CASSLVRGRGYTF. Full variable domain (missing parts from reference TRBV7-2 and TRBJ1-2): GAGVSQSPSNKVTEKGKDVELRCDPISGHTALYWYRQSLGQGLEFLIYFQGNSAPDKSGLPSDRFSAERTGGSVSTLTIQRTQQEDSAVYLCASSLVRGRGYTFGSGTRLTVV.

The rearrangement uses TRBV10-1 and TRBJ2-7; no reliable D call. Germline V gene sequence: CDR1 WNHNN, CDR2 SYGVQD (reference sequence). With 5 bases removed from V and 2 bases from J, the gap between germline ends came to 7 bases. This CDR3 region has 12 residues. CDR3 sequence: CASSKHPYEQYF. As DNA, the CDR3 is TGCGCCAGCAGTAAACATCCCTACGAGCAGTACTTC.

This clone occurred once. J is TRBJ1-2 and V is TRBV6-4, with TRBD1 as a possible D gene (5 bases). Between the trimmed V and J ends, which lost 2 bases and 8 bases, there was a span of 21 bases. CDR1 and CDR2 (germline): MRHNA, SNTAGT. This CDR3 contains 16 residues. The CDR3 spells CASSDKTGTPAGGYTF. Here the CDR3 DNA reads TGTGCCAGCAGTGACAAAACCGGGACCCCAGCGGGGGGCTACACCTTC.

The CDR3 region is CARERASGGREQFF. CDR3 nucleotides: TGTGCCCGAGAGAGGGCTAGCGGGGGGCGTGAGCAGTTCTTC. The V and J genes are TRBV2 and TRBJ2-1, with TRBD2 identical over 11 bases. CDR1 is SNHLY and CDR2 is FYNNEI in the germline V gene. The J segment lost 9 bases and the V segment lost 11 bases, leaving 12 bases of the junction unmatched. The CDR3 runs 14 residues.

As DNA, the CDR3 is TGTGCCAGCAGTTTAGACAGGGAGCGAAACACCATATATTTT. It yields the protein CASSLDRERNTIYF. The rearrangement uses TRBV6-6 and TRBJ1-3; 7 bases are a match to TRBD1. This CDR3 spans 14 amino acids. J was trimmed by 5 bases and V by 4 bases; bases with no gene match: 5. Germline CDR1 MNHNY, CDR2 SVGAGI (reference sequence).

The rearrangement joins TRBV7-2 to TRBJ2-2; TRBD1 is a possible D gene (6 bases). CDR3 size: 14 residues. Germline V gives CDR1 SGHTA, CDR2 FQGNSA. V was clipped by 5 bases and J by 2 bases, with 9 bases between them. In nucleotides, the CDR3 is TGTGCCAGCAGCCGGGGACAAAACACCGGGGAGCTGTTTTTT. It yields the protein CASSRGQNTGELFF.